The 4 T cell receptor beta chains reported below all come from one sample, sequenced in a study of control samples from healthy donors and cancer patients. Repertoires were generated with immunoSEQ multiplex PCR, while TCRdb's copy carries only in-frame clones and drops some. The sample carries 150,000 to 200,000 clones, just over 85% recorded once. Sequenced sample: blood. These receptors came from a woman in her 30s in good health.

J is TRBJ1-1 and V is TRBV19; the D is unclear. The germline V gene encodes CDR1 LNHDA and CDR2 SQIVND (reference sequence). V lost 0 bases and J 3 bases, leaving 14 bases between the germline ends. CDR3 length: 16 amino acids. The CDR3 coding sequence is TGTGCCAGTAGTATAGAGGTAGTCCGGGGAGACACTGAAGCTTTCTTT. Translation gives CASSIEVVRGDTEAFF.

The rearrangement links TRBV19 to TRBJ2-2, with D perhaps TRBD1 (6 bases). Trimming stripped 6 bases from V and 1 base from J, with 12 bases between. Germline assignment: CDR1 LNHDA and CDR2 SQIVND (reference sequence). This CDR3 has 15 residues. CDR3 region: CASRAGTKNTGELFF. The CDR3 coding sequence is TGTGCCAGTAGAGCCGGGACAAAGAACACCGGGGAGCTGTTTTTT.

CDR3: CASRQEVTDTQYF. CDR3 in DNA: TGTGCCAGCCGCCAGGAGGTCACAGATACGCAGTATTTT. The chain recombines TRBV28 with TRBJ2-3; D might be TRBD2 (5 bases). From germline, CDR1 is MDHEN and CDR2 SYDVKM. The CDR3 has 13 amino acids. Deletions cut 8 bases from V and 2 bases from J, with 11 bases between.

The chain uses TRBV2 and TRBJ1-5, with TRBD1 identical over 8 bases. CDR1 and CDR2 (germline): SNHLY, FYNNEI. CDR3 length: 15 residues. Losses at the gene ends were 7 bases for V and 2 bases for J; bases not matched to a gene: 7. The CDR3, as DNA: TGTGCCAGCACTAAAGACAGGGGTGGCAATCAGCCCCAGCATTTT. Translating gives CASTKDRGGNQPQHF. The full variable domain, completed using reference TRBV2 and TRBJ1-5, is EPEVTQTPSHQVTQMGQEVILRCVPISNHLYFYWYRQILGQKVEFLVSFYNNEISEKSEIFDDQFSVERPDGSNFTLKIRSTKLEDSAMYFCASTKDRGGNQPQHFGDGTRLSIL.